This TCR beta chain was recovered during a study of T-cell reconstitution after alpha-beta-depleted transplantation in children. A remark on this clonotype: Its antigen remains unidentified.

Unique molecular identifiers were incorporated when the TCRbeta library was constructed. One entry per CDR3 protein, called by TCRdb with MiXCR from the PCR reads. The data show 540,000 or so distinct CDR3 sequences, with 23% seen just once and 14% held by the top ten. Trimming took 4 bases from V and 0 from J, leaving 13 bases between them. The germline gives CDR1 SGHRS, CDR2 YFSETQ. The CDR3 loop spans 16 amino acids. Regarding the study as a whole: At the one-year point after transplant, T-cell counts and TCRbeta diversity were found to come mostly from T cells that had been newly produced.

The receptor comes from a boy in the first two years of life who had a stem cell transplant for acute myeloid leukemia, so the T cells may come from the graft donor. The chain links TRBV5-1 to TRBJ2-2; possible D gene TRBD2, 6 bases. This material consisted of PBMCs, mostly from graft donor cells, taken 360 days after TCRalphabeta/CD19-depleted stem cell transplant. The DNA of the CDR3 is TGCGCCAGCAGCCCTTTAGCGGAGGCGAACACCGGGGAGCTGTTTTTT. Its translation: CASSPLAEANTGELFF.